The 16 T cell receptor beta chains given below trace back to one sample, sequenced in a study of blood T cell repertoires in COVID-19. Generated by immunoSEQ multiplex PCR, the TCRdb table keeps only in-frame clones and is missing some. The sample yields tens of thousands of clones, 80% to 90% seen once. Sequenced input: peripheral blood. The receptor source for this set is a human donor in a cohort sampled during active COVID-19.

A few counts support this clone. The chain is built from TRBV4-2 and TRBJ2-3, with 7 bases that match TRBD2. The germline V gene has CDR1 LGHNA and CDR2 YNFKEQ. This CDR3 has 15 residues. V was pared by 1 base and J by 10 bases, with 11 bases of the junction left unmatched. CDR3 sequence reads: CASSQVRGLRVSQYF. In nucleotides, the CDR3 is TGTGCCAGCAGCCAAGTTAGGGGACTAAGGGTCTCGCAGTATTTT.

DNA of the CDR3: TGTGCCAGCAGCGTAGCGGACACTCTTTCACAAAAACTGTTTTTT. Its protein is CASSVADTLSQKLFF. J is TRBJ1-4 and V is TRBV9; D is possibly TRBD1 (5 bases). Per germline, CDR1 SGDLS and CDR2 YYNGEE. The CDR3 has 15 amino acids. Between the trimmed V and J ends, which lost 0 bases and 9 bases, there was a span of 15 bases.

This chain connects TRBV5-6 to TRBJ1-5; tentatively, D is TRBD1 (5 bases). The CDR3 totals 15 residues. V lost 0 bases and J 6 bases, leaving 13 bases between the germline ends. Germline V gene lookup returns CDR1 SGHDT and CDR2 YYEEEE. The CDR3 spells CASSLVSQGGQPQHF. The CDR3 nucleotides are TGTGCCAGCAGCTTGGTGAGTCAGGGAGGTCAGCCCCAGCATTTT.

This clone was detected only a few times. The V call is TRBV12-3 or TRBV12-4, the J call TRBJ1-5; tentatively, D is TRBD1 (6 bases). The CDR3 has 13 residues. The V and J ends lost 5 bases and 7 bases respectively, with 12 bases between them. CDR3 sequence reads: CASSRRGGQPQHF. The CDR3 DNA reads as TGTGCCAGCAGTCGTCGGGGGGGCCAGCCCCAGCATTTT.

The chain carries TRBV18 and TRBJ2-2; D ambiguous. Germline assignment: CDR1 KGHSH and CDR2 LQKENI. The V end lost 4 bases, the J end lost 5 bases, and 11 bases lay between the germline ends. This CDR3 contains 14 residues. The CDR3 spells CASSLLERTGELFF. In DNA, the CDR3 is TGTGCCAGCTCACTCCTCGAGAGGACCGGGGAGCTGTTTTTT.

The V and J genes are TRBV7-2 and TRBJ1-5, with D possibly being TRBD1 (6 bases). The CDR3 contains 15 residues. From germline, CDR1 is SGHTA and CDR2 FQGNSA. The germline V and J ends were trimmed by 5 bases and 1 base, with 12 bases remaining between them. Here the CDR3 reads CASSTRTDSNQPQHF. The DNA of the CDR3 is TGTGCCAGCAGCACCCGGACAGACAGCAATCAGCCCCAGCATTTT.

The chain joins TRBV5-1 to TRBJ1-1, with a possible D match to TRBD1 (5 bases). The CDR3 runs to 13 residues. Germline CDR1 is SGHRS and CDR2 is YFSETQ. Trimming stripped 0 bases from V and 7 bases from J, with 10 bases between. CDR3 amino acids: CASSLAGIGEAFF. The CDR3, as DNA: TGCGCCAGCAGCTTGGCAGGGATAGGTGAAGCTTTCTTT.

The chain couples TRBV7-9 to TRBJ1-6; D is undetermined. Germline V gene lookup returns CDR1 SEHNR and CDR2 FQNEAQ (reference sequence). Between the trimmed V and J ends, which lost 5 bases and 0 bases, there was a span of 11 bases. There are 16 residues in the CDR3. Written as DNA, the CDR3 is TGTGCCAGCAGCACCGGTCTAAGCTCCTATAATTCACCCCTCCACTTT. Encoded protein: CASSTGLSSYNSPLHF.

V usage is TRBV28 and J usage is TRBJ2-5, with D perhaps TRBD2 (7 bases). With 3 bases removed from V and 3 bases from J, the gap between germline ends came to 11 bases. The length of the CDR3 is 14 residues. In germline, CDR1 is MDHEN, CDR2 SYDVKM. CDR3 bases: TGTGCCAGCAGTTTTGGGGGGGCAAAAGAGACCCAGTACTTC. Residues: CASSFGGAKETQYF.

The chain employs TRBV7-9 and TRBJ2-7; TRBD2 matches 11 bases. After removal of 3 bases from V and 6 bases from J, the junction contained 4 bases not matched to a gene. The CDR3 runs to 14 residues. CDR1 SEHNR and CDR2 FQNEAQ come from the germline V gene (reference sequence). CDR3 coding DNA: TGTGCCAGCAGCTTTAGCGGGGGGGCTCCCGAGCAGTACTTC. Amino acids: CASSFSGGAPEQYF.

The V call is TRBV3-1 (or the pseudogene TRBV3-2), the J call TRBJ1-5, with D unclear. The germline V and J ends were trimmed by 1 base and 8 bases, with 12 bases remaining between them. The germline CDR1 and CDR2 sequences are LGHDT and YNNKEL (reference sequence). This CDR3 contains 14 residues. CDR3 residues: CASSQGLRTEPQHF. In nucleotides, the CDR3 is TGTGCCAGCAGCCAAGGTCTCCGAACGGAGCCCCAGCATTTT.

V and J are TRBV25-1 and TRBJ1-6, with D unclear. In germline, CDR1 is MGHDK, CDR2 SYGVNS. V was pared by 7 bases and J by 3 bases, with 13 bases between. This CDR3 region has 15 residues. CDR3 sequence: CASTSPLGYNSPLHF. CDR3 nucleotide sequence: TGTGCCAGCACCTCCCCCCTCGGCTATAATTCACCCCTCCACTTT.

This chain connects TRBV4-1 to TRBJ1-2; no reliable D call. This CDR3 is 15 amino acids long. Germline V lookup: CDR1 MGHRA, CDR2 YSYEKL. Trimming removed 0 bases at V and 2 bases at J, with 10 bases between. As DNA, the CDR3 is TGCGCCAGCAGCCAAGATTACAAGTGGAACTATGGCTACACCTTC. As protein: CASSQDYKWNYGYTF.

The rearrangement joins TRBV6-5 to TRBJ1-2; the D gene is possibly TRBD1 (6 bases). There are 13 residues in the CDR3. Germline CDR1 reads MNHEY; CDR2 reads SVGAGI. V lost 6 bases to trimming and J lost 8 bases, with 16 bases between them. CDR3 loop: CASRKQGIEGYTF. The CDR3, as DNA: TGTGCCAGCAGAAAACAGGGAATCGAGGGCTACACCTTC.

V usage is TRBV5-1 and J usage is TRBJ2-1; D perhaps matches TRBD1 (6 bases). Trimming cost V 4 bases and J 8 bases, with 22 bases left between them. This CDR3 is 16 amino acids long. The V gene's germline CDR1 is SGHRS and CDR2 YFSETQ. CDR3 amino acids: CASSPLTGPGDHEQFF. CDR3 nucleotide sequence: TGCGCCAGCAGCCCCCTAACAGGGCCCGGGGATCATGAGCAGTTCTTC.

This sequence joins TRBV5-4 and TRBJ2-7; no definite D call. V was clipped by 3 bases and J by 0 bases, with 13 bases between them. Germline-derived CDR1 and CDR2 are SGHNT and YYREEE (reference sequence). The CDR3 totals 15 residues. The CDR3 DNA reads as TGTGCCAGCAGCTACCGAGGAGAGAGCTCCTACGAGCAGTACTTC. This codes for CASSYRGESSYEQYF.